This T cell receptor (beta chain) derives from a study of B cell selection in AIRE deficiency. Whole-study results and caveats: With only TCRbeta sequenced, 35% to 45% of shared healthy Treg sequences overlapped Tconv. Patient Tconv and Treg cells showed healthy-like TCRBV usage, CDR3 length, diversity. Only about 9.3% of around 3,800 shared Treg sequences were patient-specific; 31.6% healthy-specific.

Sorted regulatory T cells were CD4-positive, CD25-high and CD127-low or negative. Points on this clone: Its antigen is unknown.

As handled by the study authors: Patients' Tregs yielded roughly 5x10^4 distinct TCRbeta sequences; donors' about 1x10^5. The repertoire was sequenced with immunoSEQ multiplex PCR; TCRdb's copy has only in-frame clones and lacks some. The DNA was the basis for D and trimming; V, J and clone size are from that table. The sample records about 22,000 clones, approximately 94% being singletons. Germline CDR1 and CDR2: SGHAT and FQNNGV. Trimming pared 3 bases from V and 6 bases from J, leaving 14 bases between. The CDR3 totals 15 residues. The chain joins TRBV11-2 to TRBJ2-2; D is unresolved. The source is a human donor with AIRE deficiency. Sequencing input: Tregs sorted from PBMCs. The CDR3 protein is CASSFGVRVAGELFF. CDR3 bases: TGTGCCAGCAGCTTCGGCGTAAGGGTAGCCGGGGAGCTGTTTTTT.